Below, one T cell receptor beta chain is given with its context. Trimming cost V 5 bases and J 3 bases, with 14 bases left between them. CDR3 length: 15 amino acids. Germline V gives CDR1 MDHEN, CDR2 SYDVKM. The source of the sample is a study of blood T cell repertoires in COVID-19. Whole-study context: Specimens from acute and convalescent COVID-19 originated in the United States, Italy and Spain.

Per the original data handling: Reference gene primer amplification gave nucleated cell count estimates. Only in-frame clones appear in the TCRdb table, and some are missing; sequencing was by immunoSEQ multiplex PCR. V, J and clone size are taken as reported in that table, and D and trimming were inferred from the DNA itself. The sample has about 140,000 clones; approximately 81% are singletons. The sequence was obtained from a human donor in a cohort sampled during active COVID-19. Source material: peripheral blood. The rearrangement joins TRBV28 to TRBJ1-5, with D tentatively TRBD1 (6 bases). CDR3 sequence (DNA): TGTGCCAGCAGTGGGGAGGGGGGGGCCAATCAGCCCCAGCATTTT. Translation: CASSGEGGANQPQHF.